Listed here is a single T cell receptor (beta chain). Its antigen is not known. Tumor samples were taken before definitive surgery or chemotherapy. Repertoires were generated with immunoSEQ multiplex PCR, while TCRdb's copy carries only in-frame clones and drops some. The profile shows about 4,800 clones, approximately 78% of them singletons. The CDR3 spans 15 residues. The V and J ends lost 3 bases and 4 bases, in that order; junction bases with no gene match: 10. CDR1 is GTSNPN and CDR2 is SVGIG in the germline V gene (reference sequence). This sample was taken from a study of high-grade serous ovarian cancer treatment subgroups. The wider study: On average, 14,192 reads and roughly 7,000 unique TCR beta rearrangements were obtained per sample. Study outcomes and limitations: Tumors within one patient showed repertoire similarity of roughly 0.1 to 0.8. Clonal relatedness tracked neoantigen level, and by trend copy number and mutation load.

The rearrangement joins TRBV30 to TRBJ2-7; 9 positions agree with TRBD2. This sequence was found in a human donor with high-grade serous ovarian cancer. The material sequenced was tumor tissue. CDR3 loop: CAWSGNSGSLYEQYF. For the CDR3, the DNA is TGTGCCTGGAGCGGAAATAGCGGGAGTCTGTACGAGCAGTACTTC.